A single sample gave rise to the 7 T cell receptor beta chains below, sequenced in a study of shared clonotypes between healthy human individuals. Assay used: immunoSEQ multiplex PCR; TCRdb lists only in-frame clones, some missing. The sample records a few million clones, more than 85% being singletons. Sequencing was done on a sample of naive CD4+ T cells from PBMCs. The sample's subset: CD45RA+ positively selected. These receptors came from a man younger than 35 in good health. Some clones in this sample may be carry-over from other donors' samples.

The chain carries TRBV15 and TRBJ1-5, with TRBD1 as a possible D gene (6 bases). Trimming removed 6 bases at V and 4 bases at J, with 25 bases between. Germline CDR1 LNHNV, CDR2 YYDKDF (reference sequence). This CDR3 has 18 amino acids. In nucleotides, the CDR3 is TGTGCCACCAGAGAGGGGGGGCAGGGGTCGGATCAAAATCAGCCCCAGCATTTT. Protein product: CATREGGQGSDQNQPQHF.

The V call is TRBV28, the J call TRBJ1-2; unclear D gene. The CDR3 is made up of 17 amino acids. The V gene's germline CDR1 is MDHEN and CDR2 SYDVKM. V shed 8 bases and J shed 6 bases, with 28 bases lying between them. The chain's CDR3 is CASQEGYETELTNGYTF. The CDR3 DNA is TGTGCCAGCCAGGAGGGTTACGAGACGGAGCTAACTAATGGCTACACCTTC.

J is TRBJ1-5 and V is TRBV2; no firm D call. Germline V gene data show CDR1 as SNHLY and CDR2 as FYNNEI. The CDR3 sequence is 19 residues long. Trimming cost V 6 bases and J 6 bases, with 30 bases left between them. CDR3 protein: CASSPMRSGYRGASQPQHF. Here the CDR3 DNA reads TGTGCCAGCAGCCCCATGCGGTCCGGGTACCGCGGAGCAAGTCAGCCCCAGCATTTT. Looking up the rest from reference TRBV2 and TRBJ1-5 gives the full variable domain: EPEVTQTPSHQVTQMGQEVILRCVPISNHLYFYWYRQILGQKVEFLVSFYNNEISEKSEIFDDQFSVERPDGSNFTLKIRSTKLEDSAMYFCASSPMRSGYRGASQPQHFGDGTRLSIL.

The V call is TRBV29-1, the J call TRBJ2-7; TRBD2 aligns across 7 bases. The V gene's germline CDR1 is SQVTM and CDR2 ANQGSEA. This CDR3 comprises 15 residues. Trimming cost V 6 bases and J 3 bases; bases outside gene matches: 14. In nucleotides, the CDR3 is TGCAGCGTATCTCTCCTGGGGAGGGAGTTCTACGAGCAGTACTTC. Translated, it gives CSVSLLGREFYEQYF.

This clone is a singleton in its sample. This chain joins TRBV5-6 and TRBJ2-7; TRBD1 agrees at 9 bases. This CDR3 region has 15 residues. V shed 4 bases, J shed 5 bases, and the junction held 10 bases outside the gene matches. The germline gives CDR1 SGHDT, CDR2 YYEEEE. The CDR3 DNA reads as TGTGCCAGCAGCGCGATGGGGACAGGGCGAAACGAGCAGTACTTC. Its protein is CASSAMGTGRNEQYF.

Only a few counts were recorded for this clone. The genes are TRBV18 and TRBJ1-1; no definite D call. The CDR3 is 12 amino acids. Germline V gene lookup returns CDR1 KGHSH and CDR2 LQKENI. V lost 2 bases and J lost 7, with 8 bases in between. The CDR3, as DNA: TGTGCCAGCTCACCAAATTTAAGTGAAGCTTTCTTT. It translates to CASSPNLSEAFF.

The chain joins TRBV2 to TRBJ1-2; D remains ambiguous. Germline CDR1 reads SNHLY; CDR2 reads FYNNEI. Deletions cut 10 bases from V and 4 bases from J, with 16 bases between. The CDR3 totals 13 residues. CDR3 DNA: TGTGCCACAACGCGAACCGCAGGCTATGGCTACACCTTC. The encoded protein is CATTRTAGYGYTF.